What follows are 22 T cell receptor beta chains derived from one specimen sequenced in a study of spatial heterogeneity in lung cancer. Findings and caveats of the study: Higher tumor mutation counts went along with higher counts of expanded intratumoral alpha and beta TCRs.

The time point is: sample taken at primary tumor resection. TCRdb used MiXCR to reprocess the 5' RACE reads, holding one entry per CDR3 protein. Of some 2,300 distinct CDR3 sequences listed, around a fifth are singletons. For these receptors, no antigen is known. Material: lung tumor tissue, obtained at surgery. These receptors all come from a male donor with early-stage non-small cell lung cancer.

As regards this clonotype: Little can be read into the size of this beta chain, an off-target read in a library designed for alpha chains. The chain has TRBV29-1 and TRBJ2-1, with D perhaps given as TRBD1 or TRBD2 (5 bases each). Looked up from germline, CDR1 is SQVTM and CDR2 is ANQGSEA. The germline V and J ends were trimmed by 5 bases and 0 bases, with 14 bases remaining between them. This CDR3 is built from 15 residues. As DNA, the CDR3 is TGCAGCGTTTCCCCTGGGGGTACCTCCTACAATGAGCAGTTCTTC. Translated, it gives CSVSPGGTSYNEQFF.

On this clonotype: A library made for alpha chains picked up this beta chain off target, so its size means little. The CDR3 loop is CASSVQQGAPSVNEKLFF. Here the CDR3 DNA reads TGTGCCAGCAGCGTGCAACAAGGGGCCCCCTCGGTTAATGAAAAACTGTTTTTT. The chain carries TRBV7-2 and TRBJ1-4; tentative D call: TRBD1 (5 bases). The CDR3 has 18 residues. Trimming took off 5 bases at V and 4 bases at J, with 23 bases between the two ends. Germline values: CDR1 SGHTA, CDR2 FQGNSA.

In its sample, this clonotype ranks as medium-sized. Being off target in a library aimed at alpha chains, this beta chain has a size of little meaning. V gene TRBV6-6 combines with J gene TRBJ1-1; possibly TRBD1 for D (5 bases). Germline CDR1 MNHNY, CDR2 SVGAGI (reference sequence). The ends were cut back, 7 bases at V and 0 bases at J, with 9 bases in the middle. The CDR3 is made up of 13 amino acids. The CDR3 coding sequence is TGTGCCAGCAAGGGGTCCTTGAACACTGAAGCTTTCTTT. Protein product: CASKGSLNTEAFF.

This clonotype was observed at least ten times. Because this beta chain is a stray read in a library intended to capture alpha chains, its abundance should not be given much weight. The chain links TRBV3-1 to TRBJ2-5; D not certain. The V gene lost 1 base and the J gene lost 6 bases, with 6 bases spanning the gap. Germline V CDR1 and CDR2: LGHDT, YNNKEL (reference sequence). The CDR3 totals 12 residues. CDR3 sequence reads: CASSQGSQTQYF. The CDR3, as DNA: TGTGCCAGCAGCCAAGGCTCCCAGACCCAGTACTTC.

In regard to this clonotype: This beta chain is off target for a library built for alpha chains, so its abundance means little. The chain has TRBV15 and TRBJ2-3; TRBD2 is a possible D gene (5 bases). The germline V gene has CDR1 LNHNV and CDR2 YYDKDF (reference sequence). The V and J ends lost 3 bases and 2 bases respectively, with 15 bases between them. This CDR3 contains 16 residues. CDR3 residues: CATSSPFKEATDTQYF. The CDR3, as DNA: TGTGCCACCAGCAGTCCGTTTAAGGAGGCCACAGATACGCAGTATTTT.

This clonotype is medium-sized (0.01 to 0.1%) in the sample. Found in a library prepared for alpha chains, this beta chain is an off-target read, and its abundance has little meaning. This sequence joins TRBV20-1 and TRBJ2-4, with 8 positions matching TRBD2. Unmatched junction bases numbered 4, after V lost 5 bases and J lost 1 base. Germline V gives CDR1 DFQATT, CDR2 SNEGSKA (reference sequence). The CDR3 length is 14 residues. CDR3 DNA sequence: TGCAGTGCTCTACAGCGGGAGGCCAAAAACATTCAGTACTTC. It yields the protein CSALQREAKNIQYF.

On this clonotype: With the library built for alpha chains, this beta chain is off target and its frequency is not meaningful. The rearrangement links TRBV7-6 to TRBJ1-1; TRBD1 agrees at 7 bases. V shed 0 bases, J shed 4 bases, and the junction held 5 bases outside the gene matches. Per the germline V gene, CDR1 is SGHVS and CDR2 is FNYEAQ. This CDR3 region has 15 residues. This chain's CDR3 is CASSLAQGGLTEAFF. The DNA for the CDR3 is TGTGCCAGCAGCTTAGCCCAGGGGGGCCTCACTGAAGCTTTCTTT. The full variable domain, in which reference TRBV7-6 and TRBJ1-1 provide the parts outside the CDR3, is GAGVSQSPRYKVTKRGQDVALRCDPISGHVSLYWYRQALGQGPEFLTYFNYEAQQDKSGLPNDRFSAERPEGSISTLTIQRTEQRDSAMYRCASSLAQGGLTEAFFGQGTRLTVV.

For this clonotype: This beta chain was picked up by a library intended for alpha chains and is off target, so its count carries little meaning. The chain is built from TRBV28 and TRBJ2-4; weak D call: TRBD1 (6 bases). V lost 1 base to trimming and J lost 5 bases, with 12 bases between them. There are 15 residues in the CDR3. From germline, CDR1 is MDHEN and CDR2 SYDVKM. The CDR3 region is CASSLYSGEENIQYF. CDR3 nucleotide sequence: TGTGCCAGCAGTTTATACTCAGGGGAAGAAAACATTCAGTACTTC.

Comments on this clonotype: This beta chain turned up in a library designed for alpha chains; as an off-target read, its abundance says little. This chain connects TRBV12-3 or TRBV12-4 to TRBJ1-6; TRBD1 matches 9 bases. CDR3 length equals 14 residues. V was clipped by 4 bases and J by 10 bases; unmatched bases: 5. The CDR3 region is CASSSDRGISPLHF. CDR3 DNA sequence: TGTGCCAGCAGTTCGGACAGGGGAATCTCACCCCTCCACTTT.

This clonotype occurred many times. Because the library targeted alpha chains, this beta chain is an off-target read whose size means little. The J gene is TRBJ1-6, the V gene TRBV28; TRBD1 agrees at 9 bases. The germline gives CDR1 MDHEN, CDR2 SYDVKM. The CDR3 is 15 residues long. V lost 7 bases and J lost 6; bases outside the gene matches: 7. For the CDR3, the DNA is TGTGCCAGCACCACTGGGGACAGGGCTAATTCACCCCTCCACTTT. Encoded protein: CASTTGDRANSPLHF.

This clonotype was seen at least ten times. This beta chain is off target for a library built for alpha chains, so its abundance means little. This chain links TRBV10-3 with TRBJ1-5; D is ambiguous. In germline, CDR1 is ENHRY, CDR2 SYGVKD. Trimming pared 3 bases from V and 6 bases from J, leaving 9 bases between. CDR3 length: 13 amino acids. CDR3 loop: CAISENPGQPQHF. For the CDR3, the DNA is TGTGCCATCAGTGAAAATCCGGGTCAGCCCCAGCATTTT.

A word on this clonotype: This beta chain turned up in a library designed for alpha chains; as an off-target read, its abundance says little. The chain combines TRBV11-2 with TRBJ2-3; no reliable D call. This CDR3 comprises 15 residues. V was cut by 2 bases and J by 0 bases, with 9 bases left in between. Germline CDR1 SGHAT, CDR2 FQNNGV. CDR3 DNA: TGTGCCAGCAGCTTATATCCATCTAGCACAGATACGCAGTATTTT. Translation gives CASSLYPSSTDTQYF.

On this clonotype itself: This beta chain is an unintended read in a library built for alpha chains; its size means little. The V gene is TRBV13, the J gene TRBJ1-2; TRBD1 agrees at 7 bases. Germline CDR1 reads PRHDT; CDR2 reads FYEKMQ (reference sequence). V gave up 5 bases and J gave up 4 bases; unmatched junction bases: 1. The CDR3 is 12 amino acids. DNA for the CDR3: TGTGCCAGCAGCAGACAGGGCTATGGCTACACCTTC. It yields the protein CASSRQGYGYTF.

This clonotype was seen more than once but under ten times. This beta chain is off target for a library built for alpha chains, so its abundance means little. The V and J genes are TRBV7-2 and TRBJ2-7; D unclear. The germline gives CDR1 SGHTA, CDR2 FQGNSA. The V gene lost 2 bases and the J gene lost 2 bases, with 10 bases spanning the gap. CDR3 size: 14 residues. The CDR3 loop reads CASSLRILPYEQYF. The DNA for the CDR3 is TGTGCCAGCAGCTTAAGAATCCTCCCCTACGAGCAGTACTTC.

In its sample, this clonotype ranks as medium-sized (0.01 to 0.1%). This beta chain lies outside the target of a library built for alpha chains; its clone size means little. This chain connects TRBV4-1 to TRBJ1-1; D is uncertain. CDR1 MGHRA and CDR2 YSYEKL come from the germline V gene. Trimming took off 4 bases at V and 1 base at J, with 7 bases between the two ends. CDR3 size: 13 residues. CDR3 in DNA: TGCGCCAGCAGCCTACCGTCGAACACTGAAGCTTTCTTT. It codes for CASSLPSNTEAFF.

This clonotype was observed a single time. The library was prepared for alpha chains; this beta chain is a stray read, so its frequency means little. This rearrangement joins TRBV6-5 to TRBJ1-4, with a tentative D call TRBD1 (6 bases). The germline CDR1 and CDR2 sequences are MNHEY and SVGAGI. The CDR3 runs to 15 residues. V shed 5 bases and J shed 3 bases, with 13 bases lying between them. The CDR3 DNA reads TGTGCCAGCAGTAAAAGGACAGCGCCTAATGAAAAACTGTTTTTT. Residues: CASSKRTAPNEKLFF.

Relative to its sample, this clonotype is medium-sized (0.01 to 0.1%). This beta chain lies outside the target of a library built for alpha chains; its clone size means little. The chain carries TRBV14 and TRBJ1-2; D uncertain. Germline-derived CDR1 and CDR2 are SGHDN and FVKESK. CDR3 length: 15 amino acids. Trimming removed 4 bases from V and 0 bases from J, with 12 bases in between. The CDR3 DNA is TGTGCCAGCAGCCCTCAGGTTTTTTCTAACTATGGCTACACCTTC. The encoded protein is CASSPQVFSNYGYTF.

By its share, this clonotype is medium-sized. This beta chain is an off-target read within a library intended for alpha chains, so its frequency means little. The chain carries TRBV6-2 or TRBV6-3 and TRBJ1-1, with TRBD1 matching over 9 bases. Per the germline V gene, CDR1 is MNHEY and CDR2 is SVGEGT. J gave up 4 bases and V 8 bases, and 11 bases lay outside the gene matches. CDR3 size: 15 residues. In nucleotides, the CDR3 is TGTGCCAGCCGGGGGACAGGGAGATCGACCACTGAAGCTTTCTTT. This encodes CASRGTGRSTTEAFF.

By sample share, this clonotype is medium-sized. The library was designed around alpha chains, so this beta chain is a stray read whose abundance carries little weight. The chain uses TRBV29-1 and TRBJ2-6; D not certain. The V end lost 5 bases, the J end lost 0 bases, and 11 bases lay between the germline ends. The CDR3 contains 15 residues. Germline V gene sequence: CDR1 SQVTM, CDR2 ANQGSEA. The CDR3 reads CSVFVYSSGANVLTF. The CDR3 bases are TGCAGCGTTTTTGTTTACAGCTCTGGGGCCAACGTCCTGACTTTC.

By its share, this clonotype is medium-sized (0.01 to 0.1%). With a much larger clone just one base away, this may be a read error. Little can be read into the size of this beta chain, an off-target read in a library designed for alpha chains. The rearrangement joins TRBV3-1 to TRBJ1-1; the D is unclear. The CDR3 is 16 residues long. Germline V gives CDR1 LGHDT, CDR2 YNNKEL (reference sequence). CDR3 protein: CVSSQDELRPSRRAFF. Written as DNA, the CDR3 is TGTGTCAGCAGCCAAGATGAATTGAGGCCCTCTCGTAGAGCTTTCTTT.

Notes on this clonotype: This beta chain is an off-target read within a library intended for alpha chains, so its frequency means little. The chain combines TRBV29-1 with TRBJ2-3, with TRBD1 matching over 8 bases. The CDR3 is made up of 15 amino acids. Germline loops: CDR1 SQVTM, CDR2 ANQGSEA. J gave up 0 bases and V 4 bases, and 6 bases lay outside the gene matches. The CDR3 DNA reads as TGCAGCGTTGTCCAGGGGGCGCATAGCACAGATACGCAGTATTTT. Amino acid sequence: CSVVQGAHSTDTQYF.

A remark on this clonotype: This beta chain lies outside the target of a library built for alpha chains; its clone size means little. CDR3 region: CASSSGTGFYEQYF. DNA for the CDR3: TGTGCCAGCAGTTCCGGGACAGGTTTCTACGAGCAGTACTTC. The chain combines TRBV6-5 with TRBJ2-7; 8 nucleotides align to TRBD1. The length of the CDR3 is 14 residues. CDR1 and CDR2 from the germline V gene are MNHEY and SVGAGI. V lost 4 bases, J lost 3 bases, and 5 bases stayed unmatched.